The 21 T cell receptor beta chains below all came from one sample that was sequenced in a study of shared clonotypes between healthy human individuals. The data were produced by immunoSEQ multiplex PCR, yet TCRdb's version contains in-frame clones alone and is incomplete. The sample includes around 2.5 million clones, roughly 93% seen only once; the top ten take around 0.37%. The sample consisted of naive CD4+ T cells from PBMCs. This sample's subset: CD45RA+ positively selected. Every receptor here comes from a man younger than 30 in good health. Some clones in this sample may be carry-over from other donors' samples.

CDR3 region: CASSLGGFFEQYF. The CDR3 DNA follows: TGTGCCAGCAGCTTGGGAGGGTTCTTCGAGCAGTACTTC. The chain joins TRBV7-2 to TRBJ2-7; the match to TRBD2 covers 7 bases. Trimming at V came to 3 bases and at J to 6 bases, leaving 5 bases not matched to a gene. CDR3 length: 13 residues. The germline V gene encodes CDR1 SGHTA and CDR2 FQGNSA.

This chain links TRBV19 with TRBJ1-1, with D tentatively TRBD1 (6 bases). V dropped 2 bases and J dropped 8 bases, with 15 bases sitting between them. Looked up from germline, CDR1 is LNHDA and CDR2 is SQIVND (reference sequence). The CDR3 runs 14 residues. CDR3 nucleotide sequence: TGTGCCAGTAGTATACGAGGGCAGGGGCTGGAAGCTTTCTTT. Residues: CASSIRGQGLEAFF.

The genes are TRBV29-1 and TRBJ2-7; D is uncertain. Trimming left V 1 base short and J 4 bases short, with 11 bases between. Germline V gives CDR1 SQVTM, CDR2 ANQGSEA. The CDR3 is 13 amino acids. The CDR3 region has the DNA TGCAGCGTTGAAGTAGTTCCCCAGTACGAGCAGTACTTC. Protein sequence: CSVEVVPQYEQYF.

The CDR3 coding sequence is TGTGCCAGTAGTTTACCCTACGGGACTCCCCAGTACTTC. Encoded protein: CASSLPYGTPQYF. V gene TRBV19 combines with J gene TRBJ2-5; the D gene is possibly TRBD2 (6 bases). There are 13 residues in the CDR3. V was cut by 5 bases and J by 9 bases, with 16 bases left in between. The germline V gene has CDR1 LNHDA and CDR2 SQIVND (reference sequence).

The chain carries TRBV27 and TRBJ2-1; a weak D match, TRBD2 (5 bases). Germline loops: CDR1 MNHEY, CDR2 SMNVEV (reference sequence). CDR3 length: 16 residues. The V end lost 5 bases, the J end lost 2 bases, and 16 bases lay between the germline ends. The CDR3 sequence: CASSAYTAGAYNEQFF. The CDR3 bases are TGTGCCAGCAGTGCGTATACAGCCGGGGCCTACAATGAGCAGTTCTTC.

This sequence joins TRBV28 and TRBJ1-4; a weak D match, TRBD1 (6 bases). CDR1 MDHEN and CDR2 SYDVKM come from the germline V gene. The length of the CDR3 is 15 residues. With 6 bases removed from V and 1 base from J, the gap between germline ends came to 12 bases. The CDR3, as DNA: TGTGCCAGCAGGAATCCCAGGGGAACTAATGAAAAACTGTTTTTT. Translation: CASRNPRGTNEKLFF.

The chain links TRBV5-6 to TRBJ2-2; D is uncertain. The V end lost 0 bases, the J end lost 3 bases, and 15 bases lay between the germline ends. The germline V gene encodes CDR1 SGHDT and CDR2 YYEEEE. The CDR3 loop spans 17 amino acids. The CDR3 sequence is CASSLVVWPRHTGELFF. Written as DNA, the CDR3 is TGTGCCAGCAGCTTGGTTGTATGGCCGAGGCACACCGGGGAGCTGTTTTTT.

The rearrangement uses TRBV2 and TRBJ2-2, with a tentative D call TRBD1 (5 bases). Germline V gives CDR1 SNHLY, CDR2 FYNNEI. The CDR3 covers 16 residues. Trimming pared 5 bases from V and 3 bases from J, leaving 16 bases between. The CDR3 here is CASSLDSQSHTGELFF. DNA of the CDR3: TGTGCCAGCAGTCTCGACAGCCAAAGTCACACCGGGGAGCTGTTTTTT.

This CDR3 is CASSRDRTNQPQHF. In DNA form, the CDR3 reads TGTGCCAGCAGCCGAGACAGGACAAATCAGCCCCAGCATTTT. The V gene is TRBV5-4, the J gene TRBJ1-5; TRBD1 might be the D (6 bases). Trimming removed 4 bases at V and 4 bases at J, with 12 bases between. The CDR3 has 14 amino acids. CDR1 is SGHNT, CDR2 YYREEE, per germline (reference sequence).

The V and J genes are TRBV30 and TRBJ2-5, with D unresolved. Gene TRBJ2-7 matches the end of the DNA better, so the J call may be wrong. The germline V gene encodes CDR1 GTSNPN and CDR2 SVGIG (reference sequence). CDR3 size: 13 residues. As DNA, the CDR3 is TGTGCCTGGAGCCGCCCGGCCGGCTACGAGCAGTACTTC. This sequence encodes CAWSRPAGYEQYF.

The CDR3 here is CASSTGSEAFF. The CDR3 coding sequence is TGTGCCAGCAGCACTGGATCTGAAGCTTTCTTT. The chain joins TRBV28 to TRBJ1-1; D is undetermined. Germline V lookup: CDR1 MDHEN, CDR2 SYDVKM. V was trimmed by 6 bases and J by 6 bases, leaving 8 bases between them. There are 11 residues in the CDR3.

The gene calls are TRBV28 and TRBJ1-2; maybe TRBD1 (5 bases). The V end lost 4 bases, the J end lost 1 base, and 16 bases lay between the germline ends. The CDR3 extends over 16 amino acids. Germline values: CDR1 MDHEN, CDR2 SYDVKM. CDR3 sequence (DNA): TGTGCCAGCAGTTATGCGGCCAGGGCTTATAACTATGGCTACACCTTC. Protein product: CASSYAARAYNYGYTF.

The chain couples TRBV11-2 to TRBJ1-5; D might be TRBD1 (6 bases). The CDR3 has 15 amino acids. The V end lost 6 bases, the J end lost 1 base, and 13 bases lay between the germline ends. From germline, CDR1 is SGHAT and CDR2 FQNNGV. CDR3 sequence (DNA): TGTGCCAGCAGTGCGGTAGGGGGAAGCAATCAGCCCCAGCATTTT. As protein: CASSAVGGSNQPQHF.

This chain uses TRBV29-1 with TRBJ2-5, with D perhaps TRBD1 (6 bases). Trimming removed 3 bases from V and 6 bases from J, with 17 bases in between. Per the germline V gene, CDR1 is SQVTM and CDR2 is ANQGSEA. This CDR3 has 14 residues. The CDR3: CSVDRDIAMKTQYF. The CDR3, as DNA: TGCAGCGTTGACCGGGACATCGCTATGAAGACCCAGTACTTC.

V and J are TRBV25-1 and TRBJ2-1; TRBD2 agrees at 7 bases. Germline CDR1 reads MGHDK; CDR2 reads SYGVNS. CDR3 length: 11 amino acids. The CDR3 reads CATSGVTEQFF. CDR3 sequence (DNA): TGTGCGACAAGCGGGGTTACTGAGCAGTTCTTC.

V and J are TRBV27 and TRBJ2-3; D unresolved. Germline loops: CDR1 MNHEY, CDR2 SMNVEV (reference sequence). V was clipped by 6 bases and J by 2 bases, with 6 bases between them. The CDR3 runs 12 residues. The CDR3 is CASREYTDTQYF. The CDR3 DNA is TGTGCCAGCAGAGAATACACAGATACGCAGTATTTT.

This sequence joins TRBV12-5 and TRBJ2-1; 9 bases match TRBD2. CDR1 is LGHNT, CDR2 FRNRAP, per germline. CDR3 length: 13 amino acids. Unmatched junction bases numbered 4, after V lost 1 base and J lost 12 bases. This chain's CDR3 is CASGLGAGGRQFF. The CDR3, as DNA: TGTGCTAGTGGTTTGGGGGCGGGAGGGAGGCAGTTCTTC. Combining the CDR3 with reference TRBV12-5 and TRBJ2-1 gives the whole variable domain DARVTQTPRHKVTEMGQEVTMRCQPILGHNTVFWYRQTMMQGLELLAYFRNRAPLDDSGMPKDRFSAEMPDATLATLKIQPSEPRDSAVYFCASGLGAGGRQFFGPGTRLTVL.

CDR3 nucleotides: TGTGCCAGCACAGACAGGGCGAGCCAGCCCCAGCATTTT. Amino acids: CASTDRASQPQHF. The chain carries TRBV25-1 and TRBJ1-5; 7 bases align to TRBD1. Germline V gives CDR1 MGHDK, CDR2 SYGVNS. This CDR3 spans 13 amino acids. V lost 7 bases, J lost 7 bases, and 7 bases stayed unmatched.

V usage is TRBV6-6 and J usage is TRBJ2-7, with D perhaps matching TRBD1 or TRBD2 (5 bases each). Germline assignment: CDR1 MNHNY and CDR2 SVGAGI (reference sequence). The V and J ends lost 8 bases and 4 bases respectively, with 18 bases between them. This CDR3 has 14 residues. DNA of the CDR3: TGTGCCAGCCAACCGGGACCTTCCTATTACGAGCAGTACTTC. This codes for CASQPGPSYYEQYF.

This clone appeared once. The chain employs TRBV25-1 and TRBJ1-1; a weak D match, TRBD1 (5 bases). The V gene lost 6 bases and the J gene lost 4 bases, with 18 bases spanning the gap. There are 15 residues in the CDR3. Germline assignment: CDR1 MGHDK and CDR2 SYGVNS. CDR3 nucleotides: TGTGCCAGCAGGGAGGTAGGGGCTGCGGGCACTGAAGCTTTCTTT. The encoded protein is CASREVGAAGTEAFF.

Comments on this clone: The sample holds other DNA sequences that translate to the same CDR3. The chain couples TRBV18 to TRBJ2-7; 14 bases map to TRBD2. The germline V gene has CDR1 KGHSH and CDR2 LQKENI. The J segment lost 3 bases and the V segment lost 4 bases, leaving 2 bases of the junction unmatched. The CDR3 is made up of 15 amino acids. The CDR3 sequence: CASSRGTSGSYEQYF. The CDR3 DNA sequence: TGTGCCAGCTCACGAGGGACTAGCGGGAGCTACGAGCAGTACTTC.